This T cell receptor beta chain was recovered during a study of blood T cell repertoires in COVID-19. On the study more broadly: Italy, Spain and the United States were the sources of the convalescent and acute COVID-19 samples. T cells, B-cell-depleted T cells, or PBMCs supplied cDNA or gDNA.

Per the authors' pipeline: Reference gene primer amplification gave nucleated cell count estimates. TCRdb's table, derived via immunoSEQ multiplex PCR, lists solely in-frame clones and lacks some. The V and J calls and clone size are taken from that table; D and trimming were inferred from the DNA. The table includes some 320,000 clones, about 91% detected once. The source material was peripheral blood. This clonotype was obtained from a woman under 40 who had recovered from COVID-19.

The CDR3 spells CASTPGQGKQPQHF. DNA for the CDR3: TGTGCCAGCACCCCGGGACAGGGAAAGCAGCCCCAGCATTTT. The rearrangement links TRBV6-5 to TRBJ1-5, with TRBD1 matching 9 bases. After removal of 7 bases from V and 7 bases from J, the junction contained 8 bases not matched to a gene. The germline V gene has CDR1 MNHEY and CDR2 SVGAGI. The length of the CDR3 is 14 residues.